The clone carrying this TCR beta chain was seen many times. What it recognizes is unknown. The germline V gene has CDR1 MNHNS and CDR2 SASEGT. Germline trimming cut 7 bases from V and 6 bases from J; bases unmatched to any gene: 15. The CDR3 runs 19 residues. This sample stems from a study of regulatory T cells in long-lasting Graves disease. Study at large: Persistence in Graves' disease required over 5 years of antithyroid drugs plus positive TSH receptor antibodies.

Notes on the study in general: TCR diversity was lower in persistent Graves' patients (versus newly diagnosed ones). Having few samples may have compromised the accuracy.

Both iRepertoire HTBI primers and Arm-PCR of CDR3 regions were used to build the TCR beta libraries. Each CDR3 protein gets one entry after TCRdb re-called the multiplex PCR reads with MiXCR. The data hold approximately 400,000 distinct CDR3 sequences, with around 20% observed a single time. Sample time point: persistent/refractory GD, antithyroid drugs over 5 years with positive TRAb. With RNA extracted from PBMCs as input, the TCR library was made. The patients included were those that came from an endocrinology department in Xi'an, China. Source: peripheral blood mononuclear cells (PBMCs), taken when the disease was refractory, from a patient treated with antithyroid drugs. The chain recombines TRBV6-1 with TRBJ2-2; 15 bases match TRBD2. The TCR was taken from a female donor with Graves disease. Here the CDR3 reads CASTLPGLAGGGGAGELFF. CDR3 nucleotide sequence: TGTGCCAGCACCTTGCCGGGACTAGCGGGAGGAGGTGGGGCCGGGGAGCTGTTTTTT.